Each of the 5 T cell receptor beta chains below was sequenced from the same sample in a study of cytomegalovirus exposure and HLA in healthy donors. Primers included in the PCR were 60 Vbeta and 13 Jbeta primers. Assay used: immunoSEQ multiplex PCR; TCRdb lists only in-frame clones, some missing. The sample holds 200,000 to 250,000 clones, around 81% seen once. Sequencing was done on a sample of PBMCs. These receptors were collected from an older woman in good health and CMV-seropositive.

The chain has TRBV7-9 and TRBJ2-5; tentatively, D is TRBD1 (5 bases). The DNA end favors TRBJ2-7, so the J call may be wrong. Germline V lookup: CDR1 SEHNR, CDR2 FQNEAQ (reference sequence). This CDR3 has 13 residues. CDR3 sequence: CASSLQGGYEQYF. As DNA, the CDR3 is TGTGCCAGCAGCTTACAGGGCGGCTACGAGCAGTACTTC.

This clone was picked up a small number of times. The V gene is TRBV10-3, the J gene TRBJ2-7; a weak D match, TRBD1 (6 bases). The germline gives CDR1 ENHRY, CDR2 SYGVKD. V shed 2 bases and J shed 4 bases, with 15 bases lying between them. The CDR3 is 15 residues long. The CDR3: CAISEPSTGRYEQYF. The CDR3 nucleotides are TGTGCCATCAGTGAGCCTTCGACAGGACGTTACGAGCAGTACTTC.

V and J are TRBV5-1 and TRBJ2-3; D not resolved. V was trimmed by 4 bases and J by 3 bases, leaving 6 bases between them. From germline, CDR1 is SGHRS and CDR2 YFSETQ. This CDR3 has 12 residues. CDR3 sequence reads: CASSTGTDTQYF. The CDR3 nucleotides are TGCGCCAGCAGCACTGGTACAGATACGCAGTATTTT.

This chain links TRBV5-1 with TRBJ2-7; TRBD2 matches 8 bases. V lost 7 bases, J lost 2 bases, and 8 bases stayed unmatched. Germline CDR1 SGHRS, CDR2 YFSETQ. The CDR3 contains 14 residues. CDR3 loop: CASFNGGGTYEQYF. The CDR3 nucleotides read TGCGCCAGCTTTAACGGCGGGGGGACCTACGAGCAGTACTTC.

This clone was detected a few times. V usage is TRBV5-4 and J usage is TRBJ2-7, with a weak D call TRBD1 (6 bases). V was clipped by 1 base and J by 6 bases, with 14 bases between them. The CDR3 covers 14 residues. Germline CDR1 reads SGHNT; CDR2 reads YYREEE (reference sequence). Written as DNA, the CDR3 is TGTGCCAGCAGCTTGCGACACAGGGCGGTCGAGCAGTACTTC. Translated: CASSLRHRAVEQYF.